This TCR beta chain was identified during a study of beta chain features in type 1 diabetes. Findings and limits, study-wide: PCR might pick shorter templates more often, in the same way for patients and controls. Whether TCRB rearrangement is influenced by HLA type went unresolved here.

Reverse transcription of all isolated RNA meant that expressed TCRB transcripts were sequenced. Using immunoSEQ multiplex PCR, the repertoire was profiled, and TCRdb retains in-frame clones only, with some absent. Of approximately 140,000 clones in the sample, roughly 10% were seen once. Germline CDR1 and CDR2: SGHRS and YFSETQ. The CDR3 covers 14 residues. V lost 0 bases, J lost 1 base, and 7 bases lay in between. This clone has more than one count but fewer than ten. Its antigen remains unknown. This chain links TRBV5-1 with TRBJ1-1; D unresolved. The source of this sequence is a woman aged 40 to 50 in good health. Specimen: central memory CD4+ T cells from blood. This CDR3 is CASSLAGSNTEAFF. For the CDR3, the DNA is TGCGCCAGCAGCTTGGCAGGATCGAACACTGAAGCTTTCTTT.